The 14 T cell receptor beta chains reported below all come from one sample, sequenced in a study of cytomegalovirus exposure and HLA in healthy donors. Both 60 Vbeta primers and 13 Jbeta primers went into the PCR. Here immunoSEQ multiplex PCR was the method, and the copy in TCRdb shows in-frame clones only, minus some. The sample consists of about 200,000 clones, roughly four fifths of them appearing once. Sequencing was performed on PBMCs. The receptors originated from a girl between 5 and 17 years old in good health and CMV-seronegative.

The chain joins TRBV7-2 to TRBJ2-1; the D gene is possibly TRBD1 (6 bases). Trimming shortened V by 5 bases and J by 6 bases, and 11 bases separated the two germline ends. The CDR3 contains 13 residues. In germline, CDR1 is SGHTA, CDR2 FQGNSA. The CDR3 coding sequence is TGTGCCAGCAGCACTCGAGGGGGCAATGAGCAGTTCTTC. The encoded protein is CASSTRGGNEQFF.

This chain connects TRBV4-2 to TRBJ2-1; perhaps TRBD2 as D (7 bases). The CDR3 is 14 residues long. The germline CDR1 and CDR2 sequences are LGHNA and YNFKEQ. V gave up 0 bases and J gave up 9 bases, with 12 bases separating them. Here the CDR3 reads CASSQDAGAAEQFF. Written as DNA, the CDR3 is TGTGCCAGCAGCCAAGATGCGGGGGCGGCTGAGCAGTTCTTC.

J is TRBJ1-1 and V is TRBV5-4; tentative D call: TRBD1 (6 bases). V was pared by 1 base and J by 10 bases, with 11 bases between. The germline V gene has CDR1 SGHNT and CDR2 YYREEE (reference sequence). This CDR3 has 12 amino acids. CDR3 in DNA: TGTGCCAGCAGCTTGAACAGGGCAAGAGCTTTCTTT. Its protein is CASSLNRARAFF. The variable domain in full, with the rest retrieved from reference TRBV5-4 and TRBJ1-1, is ETGVTQSPTHLIKTRGQQVTLRCSSQSGHNTVSWYQQALGQGPQFIFQYYREEENGRGNFPPRFSGLQFPNYSSELNVNALELDDSALYLCASSLNRARAFFGQGTRLTVV.

V usage is TRBV5-8 and J usage is TRBJ2-1; 9 bases map to TRBD2. The germline V gene encodes CDR1 SGHTS and CDR2 YDEGEE. CDR3 length: 13 amino acids. V trimming: 0 bases; J trimming: 15 bases; junction bases outside the gene matches: 7. The CDR3 loop is CASSLGEAGGRFF. The CDR3 region has the DNA TGTGCCAGCAGCTTGGGAGAGGCGGGAGGGCGGTTCTTC.

The rearrangement joins TRBV5-1 to TRBJ2-7, with 7 bases aligning to TRBD1. The trim removed 0 bases at V and 1 base at J, leaving 13 bases unmatched. CDR3 length: 18 amino acids. CDR1 SGHRS and CDR2 YFSETQ come from the germline V gene. The CDR3 here is CASSLVGTEGAFSYEQYF. As DNA, the CDR3 is TGCGCCAGCAGCTTGGTGGGTACCGAGGGGGCCTTTTCCTACGAGCAGTACTTC.

This clone occurred once. This chain connects TRBV5-4 to TRBJ1-6; D gene uncertain. The CDR3 extends over 14 amino acids. V was cut by 0 bases and J by 8 bases, with 9 bases left in between. Germline V gene data show CDR1 as SGHNT and CDR2 as YYREEE (reference sequence). CDR3 sequence (DNA): TGTGCCAGCAGCTTGGACCAGACATATTCACCCCTCCACTTT. Encoded protein: CASSLDQTYSPLHF.

This chain connects TRBV28 to TRBJ1-2, with D unclear. Trimming took off 5 bases at V and 6 bases at J, with 16 bases between the two ends. The CDR3 runs 14 residues. Germline-derived CDR1 and CDR2 are MDHEN and SYDVKM. CDR3 residues: CASSLQFIRNGYTF. CDR3 coding DNA: TGTGCCAGCAGTCTCCAATTCATCAGAAATGGCTACACCTTC.

Concerning this clone itself: Sequence at one end of the junction differs from germline and may be a read error. V and J are TRBV2 and TRBJ1-6; 8 bases agree with TRBD1. Germline lookup yields CDR1 SNHLY and CDR2 FYNNEI. This CDR3 contains 16 residues. CDR3 DNA sequence: TGTACCAGCAGTGCAAGTGGACAGGGAGGAAATTCACCCCTCCACTTT. Its translation: CTSSASGQGGNSPLHF.

The chain is built from TRBV29-1 and TRBJ1-1; D unclear. The CDR3 contains 13 residues. The germline V gene encodes CDR1 SQVTM and CDR2 ANQGSEA. V was pared by 1 base and J by 4 bases, with 10 bases between. The CDR3 sequence: CSVEGYSSTEAFF. CDR3 bases: TGCAGCGTTGAAGGATACAGTAGCACTGAAGCTTTCTTT.

This clone occurred once. The V and J genes are TRBV4-1 and TRBJ1-6; D is perhaps TRBD1 (5 bases). V was cut by 0 bases and J by 10 bases, with 7 bases left in between. This CDR3 has 13 amino acids. The germline CDR1 and CDR2 sequences are MGHRA and YSYEKL. The CDR3 nucleotides read TGCGCCAGCAGCCAAGAAGGGGTGTCACCCCTCCACTTT. It translates to CASSQEGVSPLHF.

The chain has TRBV7-2 and TRBJ2-2; 9 bases match TRBD1. Germline-derived CDR1 and CDR2 are SGHTA and FQGNSA. This CDR3 spans 17 amino acids. The junction had 10 bases not matched to a gene; V was cut back by 2 bases and J by 6 bases. CDR3: CASSLSSGTGLSGELFF. In DNA, the CDR3 is TGTGCCAGCAGCTTAAGCTCCGGGACAGGGTTGTCCGGGGAGCTGTTTTTT. Based on the CDR3 plus reference TRBV7-2 and TRBJ2-2, the full variable domain is GAGVSQSPSNKVTEKGKDVELRCDPISGHTALYWYRQSLGQGLEFLIYFQGNSAPDKSGLPSDRFSAERTGGSVSTLTIQRTQQEDSAVYLCASSLSSGTGLSGELFFGEGSRLTVL.

The chain uses TRBV27 and TRBJ1-4; possibly TRBD1 for D (6 bases). CDR3 length: 18 residues. Trimming shortened V by 5 bases and J by 8 bases, and 27 bases separated the two germline ends. The germline V gene encodes CDR1 MNHEY and CDR2 SMNVEV (reference sequence). CDR3 nucleotide sequence: TGTGCCAGCAGTAAGGACAGTTTCCCTCTTCGTGGTGACGAAAAACTGTTTTTT. Protein: CASSKDSFPLRGDEKLFF.

The rearrangement uses TRBV11-2 and TRBJ1-1; unclear D gene. The germline gives CDR1 SGHAT, CDR2 FQNNGV. This CDR3 is 14 amino acids long. Trimming stripped 5 bases from V and 0 bases from J, with 10 bases between. This CDR3 reads CASSPTELNTEAFF. The CDR3 coding sequence is TGTGCCAGCAGCCCTACAGAACTGAACACTGAAGCTTTCTTT.

This chain connects TRBV27 to TRBJ2-1; D is undetermined. This CDR3 has 13 residues. Germline V lookup: CDR1 MNHEY, CDR2 SMNVEV (reference sequence). The V end lost 2 bases, the J end lost 5 bases, and 7 bases lay between the germline ends. The CDR3 nucleotides are TGTGCCAGCAGTTTAAGCCAAGACAATGAGCAGTTCTTC. It specifies CASSLSQDNEQFF.